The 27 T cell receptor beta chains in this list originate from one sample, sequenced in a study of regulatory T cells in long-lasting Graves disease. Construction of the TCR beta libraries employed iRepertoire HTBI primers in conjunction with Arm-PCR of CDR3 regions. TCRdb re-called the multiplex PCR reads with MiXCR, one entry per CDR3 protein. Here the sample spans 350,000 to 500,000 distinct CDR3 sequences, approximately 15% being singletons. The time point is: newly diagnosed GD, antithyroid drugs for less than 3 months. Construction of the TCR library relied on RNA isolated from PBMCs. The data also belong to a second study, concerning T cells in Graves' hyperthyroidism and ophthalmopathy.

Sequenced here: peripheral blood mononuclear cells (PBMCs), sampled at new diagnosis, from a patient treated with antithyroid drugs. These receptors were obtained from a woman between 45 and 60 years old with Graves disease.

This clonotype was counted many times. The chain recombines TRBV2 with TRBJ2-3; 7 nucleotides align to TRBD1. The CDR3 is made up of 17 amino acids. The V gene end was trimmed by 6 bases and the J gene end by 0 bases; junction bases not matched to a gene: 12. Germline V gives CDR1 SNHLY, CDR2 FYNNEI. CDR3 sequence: CASSGPLPGQSTDTQYF. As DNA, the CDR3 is TGTGCCAGCAGCGGCCCACTACCGGGACAGAGCACAGATACGCAGTATTTT.

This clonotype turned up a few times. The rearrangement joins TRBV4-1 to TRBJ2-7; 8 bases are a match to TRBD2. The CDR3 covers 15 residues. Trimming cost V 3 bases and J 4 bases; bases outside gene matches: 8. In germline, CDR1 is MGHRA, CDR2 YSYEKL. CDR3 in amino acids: CASSQQAGALYEQYF. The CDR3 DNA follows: TGCGCCAGCAGCCAGCAAGCGGGAGCTCTTTACGAGCAGTACTTC.

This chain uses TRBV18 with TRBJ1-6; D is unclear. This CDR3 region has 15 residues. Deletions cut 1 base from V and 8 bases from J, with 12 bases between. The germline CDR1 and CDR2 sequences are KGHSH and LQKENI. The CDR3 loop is CASSPRLGSDSPLHF. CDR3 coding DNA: TGTGCCAGCTCACCACGGTTGGGGAGTGATTCACCCCTCCACTTT.

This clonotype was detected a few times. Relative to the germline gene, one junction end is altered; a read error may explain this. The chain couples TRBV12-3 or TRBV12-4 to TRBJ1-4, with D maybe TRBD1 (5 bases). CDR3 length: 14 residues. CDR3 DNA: TGTGCCAGCAGTTTAGACAGGATTAATGGAAAACTGTTTTTT. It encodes CASSLDRINGKLFF.

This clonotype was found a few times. CDR3 bases: TGCAGTGCTAGAGTGCTAGCGGGAATGGTCCCCTTCCCCACAGATACGCAGTATTTT. This sequence encodes CSARVLAGMVPFPTDTQYF. This sequence joins TRBV20-1 and TRBJ2-3; TRBD2 matches 9 bases. With V trimmed by 1 base and J by 2 bases, 16 bases remained unmatched. The CDR3 contains 19 residues. Germline CDR1 is DFQATT and CDR2 is SNEGSKA (reference sequence).

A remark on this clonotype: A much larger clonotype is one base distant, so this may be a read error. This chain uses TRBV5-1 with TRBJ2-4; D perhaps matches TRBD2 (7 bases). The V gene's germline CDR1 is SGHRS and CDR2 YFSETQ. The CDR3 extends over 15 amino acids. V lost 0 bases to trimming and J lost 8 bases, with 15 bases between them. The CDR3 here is CASSLVSRGADIQYF. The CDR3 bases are TGCGCCAGCAGCTTGGTGTCCCGGGGGGCCGACATTCAGTACTTC. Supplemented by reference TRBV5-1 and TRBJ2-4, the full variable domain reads KAGVTQTPRYLIKTRGQQVTLSCSPISGHRSVSWYQQTPGQGLQFLFEYFSETQRNKGNFPGRFSGRQFSNSRSEMNVSTLELGDSALYLCASSLVSRGADIQYFGAGTRLSVL.

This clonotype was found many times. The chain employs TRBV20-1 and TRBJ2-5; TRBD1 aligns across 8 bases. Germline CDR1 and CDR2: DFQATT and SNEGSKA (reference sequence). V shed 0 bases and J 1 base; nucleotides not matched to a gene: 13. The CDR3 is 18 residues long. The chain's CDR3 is CSARDRTGRTRPQETQYF. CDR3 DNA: TGCAGTGCTAGAGATCGGACAGGGCGCACTAGGCCCCAAGAGACCCAGTACTTC.

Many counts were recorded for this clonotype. CDR3 amino acids: CSVVSGAGELFF. The CDR3 nucleotides are TGCAGCGTTGTTTCGGGGGCCGGGGAGCTGTTTTTT. This chain uses TRBV29-1 with TRBJ2-2, with D maybe TRBD2 (6 bases). V gave up 4 bases and J gave up 6 bases, with 9 bases separating them. The CDR3 has 12 residues. The germline V gene has CDR1 SQVTM and CDR2 ANQGSEA.

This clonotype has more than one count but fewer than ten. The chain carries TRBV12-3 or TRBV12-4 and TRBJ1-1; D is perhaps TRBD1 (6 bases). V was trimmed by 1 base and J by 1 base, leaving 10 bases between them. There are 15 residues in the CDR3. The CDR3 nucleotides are TGTGCCAGCAGTTTAGTGGGGGGCGAGAACACTGAAGCTTTCTTT. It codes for CASSLVGGENTEAFF.

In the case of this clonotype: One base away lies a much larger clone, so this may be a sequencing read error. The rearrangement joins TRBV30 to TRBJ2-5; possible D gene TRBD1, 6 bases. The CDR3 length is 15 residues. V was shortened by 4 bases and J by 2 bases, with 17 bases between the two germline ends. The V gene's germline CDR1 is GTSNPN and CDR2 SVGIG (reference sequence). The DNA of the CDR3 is TGTGCCTGGACCCCCCTACTAGGGGGACAAGAGACCCAGTACTTC. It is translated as CAWTPLLGGQETQYF.

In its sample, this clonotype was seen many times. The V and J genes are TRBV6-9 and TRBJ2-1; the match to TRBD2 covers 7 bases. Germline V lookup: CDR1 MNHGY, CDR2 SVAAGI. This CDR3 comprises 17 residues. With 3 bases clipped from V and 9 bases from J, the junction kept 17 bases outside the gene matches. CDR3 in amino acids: CASSYPEAGTDRVEQFF. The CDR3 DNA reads TGTGCCAGCAGTTACCCGGAAGCGGGAACCGATCGGGTTGAGCAGTTCTTC.

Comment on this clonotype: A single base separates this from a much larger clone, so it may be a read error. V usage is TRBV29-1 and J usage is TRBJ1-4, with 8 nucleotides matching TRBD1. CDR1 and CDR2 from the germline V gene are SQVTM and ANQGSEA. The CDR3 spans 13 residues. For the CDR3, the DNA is TGCAGCGTGGGAGACAGGGGTAATGAAAAACCGTTTTTT. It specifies CSVGDRGNEKPFF.

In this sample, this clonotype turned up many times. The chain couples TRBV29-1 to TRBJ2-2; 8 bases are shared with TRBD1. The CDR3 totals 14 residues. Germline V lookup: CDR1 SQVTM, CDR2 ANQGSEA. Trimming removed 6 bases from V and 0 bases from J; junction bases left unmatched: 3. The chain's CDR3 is CSVEGQANTGELFF. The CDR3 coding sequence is TGCAGCGTAGAGGGACAGGCGAACACCGGGGAGCTGTTTTTT.

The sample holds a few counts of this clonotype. The CDR3 region has the DNA TGTGCCAGCAGTCCCGGGACAGCTAATGAAAAACTGTTTTTT. Encoded protein: CASSPGTANEKLFF. V gene TRBV12-3 or TRBV12-4 combines with J gene TRBJ1-4, with 7 bases identical to TRBD1. This CDR3 contains 14 residues. V lost 5 bases to trimming and J lost 3 bases; unmatched junction nucleotides: 3.

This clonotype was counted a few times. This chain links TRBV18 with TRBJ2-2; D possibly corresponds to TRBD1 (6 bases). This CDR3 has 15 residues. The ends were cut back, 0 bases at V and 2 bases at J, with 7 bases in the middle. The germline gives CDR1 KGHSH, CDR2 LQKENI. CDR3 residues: CASSPPGGNTGELFF. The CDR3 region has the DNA TGTGCCAGCTCACCACCAGGGGGAAACACCGGGGAGCTGTTTTTT.

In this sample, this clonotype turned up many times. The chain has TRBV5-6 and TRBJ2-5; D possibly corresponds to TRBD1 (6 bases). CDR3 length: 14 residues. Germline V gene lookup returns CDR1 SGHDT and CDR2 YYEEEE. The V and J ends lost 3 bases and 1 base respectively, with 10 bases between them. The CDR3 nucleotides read TGTGCCAGCAGCTGGGACAACCGCCAAGAGACCCAGTACTTC. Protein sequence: CASSWDNRQETQYF.

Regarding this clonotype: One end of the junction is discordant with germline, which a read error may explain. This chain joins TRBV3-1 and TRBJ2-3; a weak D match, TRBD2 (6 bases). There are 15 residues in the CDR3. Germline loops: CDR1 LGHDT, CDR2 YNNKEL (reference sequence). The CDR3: CASSQQVTSAETQYF. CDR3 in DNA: TGTGCCAGCAGCCAACAAGTGACTAGTGCAGAGACGCAGTATTTT.

The CDR3 region is CASSPQWGFYEQYF. The CDR3 region has the DNA TGTGCCAGCAGTCCCCAGTGGGGGTTCTACGAGCAGTACTTC. The chain employs TRBV12-3 or TRBV12-4 and TRBJ2-7; either TRBD1 or TRBD2 may supply D (5 bases each). This CDR3 spans 14 amino acids. Trimming shortened V by 5 bases and J by 3 bases, and 14 bases separated the two germline ends.

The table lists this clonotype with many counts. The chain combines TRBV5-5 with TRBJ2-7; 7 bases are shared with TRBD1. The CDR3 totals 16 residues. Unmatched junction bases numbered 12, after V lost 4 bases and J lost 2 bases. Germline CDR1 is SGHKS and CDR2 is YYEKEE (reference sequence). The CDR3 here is CASSPGVGQLTYEQYF. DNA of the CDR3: TGTGCCAGCAGCCCCGGAGTGGGACAGCTGACCTACGAGCAGTACTTC.

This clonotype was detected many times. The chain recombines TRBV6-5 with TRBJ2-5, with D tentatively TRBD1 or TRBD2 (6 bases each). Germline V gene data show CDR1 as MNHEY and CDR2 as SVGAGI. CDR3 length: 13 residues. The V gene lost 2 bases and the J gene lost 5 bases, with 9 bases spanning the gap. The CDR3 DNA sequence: TGTGCCAGCAGTTACGGGGGGCGTGAGACCCAGTACTTC. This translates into CASSYGGRETQYF.

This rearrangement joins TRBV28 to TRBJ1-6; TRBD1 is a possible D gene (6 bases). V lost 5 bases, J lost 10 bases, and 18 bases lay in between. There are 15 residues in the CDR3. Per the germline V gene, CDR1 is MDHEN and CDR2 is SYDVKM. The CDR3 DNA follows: TGTGCCAGCAGTCTCGCCAGGGGTATCTTATCACCCCTCCACTTT. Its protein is CASSLARGILSPLHF.

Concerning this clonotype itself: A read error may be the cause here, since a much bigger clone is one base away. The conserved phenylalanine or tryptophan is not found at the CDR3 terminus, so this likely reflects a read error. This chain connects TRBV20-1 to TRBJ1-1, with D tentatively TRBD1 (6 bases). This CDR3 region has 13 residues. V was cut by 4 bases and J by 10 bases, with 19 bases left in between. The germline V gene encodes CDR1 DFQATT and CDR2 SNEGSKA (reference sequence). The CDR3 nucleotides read TGCAGTGCTATTTCCGAACCGGGACATCCAGCTTTCCTT. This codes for CSAISEPGHPAFL.

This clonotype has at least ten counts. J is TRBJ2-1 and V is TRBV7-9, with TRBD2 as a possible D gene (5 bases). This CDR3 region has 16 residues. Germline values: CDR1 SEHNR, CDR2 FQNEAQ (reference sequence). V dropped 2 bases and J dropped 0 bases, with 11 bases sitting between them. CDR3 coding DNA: TGTGCCAGCAGCTTATGGTGGAGGAGCTCCTACAATGAGCAGTTCTTC. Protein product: CASSLWWRSSYNEQFF.

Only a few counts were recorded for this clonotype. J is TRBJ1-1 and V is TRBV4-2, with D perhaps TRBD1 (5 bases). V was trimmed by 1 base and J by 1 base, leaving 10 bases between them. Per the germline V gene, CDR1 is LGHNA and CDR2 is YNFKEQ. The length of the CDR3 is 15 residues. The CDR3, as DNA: TGTGCCAGCAGCCAAGGCCGACAGACGAACACTGAAGCTTTCTTT. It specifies CASSQGRQTNTEAFF.

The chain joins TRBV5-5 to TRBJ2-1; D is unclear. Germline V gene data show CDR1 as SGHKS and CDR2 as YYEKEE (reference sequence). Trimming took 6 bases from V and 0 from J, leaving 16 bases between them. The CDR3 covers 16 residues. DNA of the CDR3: TGTGCCAGCATCCCGAAGGAAATGAGCTCCTACAATGAGCAGTTCTTC. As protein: CASIPKEMSSYNEQFF.

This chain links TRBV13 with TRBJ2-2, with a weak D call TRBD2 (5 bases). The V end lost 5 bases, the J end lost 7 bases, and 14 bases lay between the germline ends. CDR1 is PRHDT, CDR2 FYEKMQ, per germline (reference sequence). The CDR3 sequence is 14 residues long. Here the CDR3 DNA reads TGTGCCAGCAGCGCCCGAGCCGCGGGCGGGGAGCTGTTTTTT. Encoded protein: CASSARAAGGELFF. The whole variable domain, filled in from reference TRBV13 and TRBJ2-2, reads AAGVIQSPRHLIKEKRETATLKCYPIPRHDTVYWYQQGPGQDPQFLISFYEKMQSDKGSIPDRFSAQQFSDYHSELNMSSLELGDSALYFCASSARAAGGELFFGEGSRLTVL.

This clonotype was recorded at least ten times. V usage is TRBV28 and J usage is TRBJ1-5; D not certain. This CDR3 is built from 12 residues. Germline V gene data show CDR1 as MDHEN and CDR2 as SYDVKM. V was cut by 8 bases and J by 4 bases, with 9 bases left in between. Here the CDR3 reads CASLSANQPQHF. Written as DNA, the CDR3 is TGTGCCAGCCTCTCAGCTAATCAGCCCCAGCATTTT.